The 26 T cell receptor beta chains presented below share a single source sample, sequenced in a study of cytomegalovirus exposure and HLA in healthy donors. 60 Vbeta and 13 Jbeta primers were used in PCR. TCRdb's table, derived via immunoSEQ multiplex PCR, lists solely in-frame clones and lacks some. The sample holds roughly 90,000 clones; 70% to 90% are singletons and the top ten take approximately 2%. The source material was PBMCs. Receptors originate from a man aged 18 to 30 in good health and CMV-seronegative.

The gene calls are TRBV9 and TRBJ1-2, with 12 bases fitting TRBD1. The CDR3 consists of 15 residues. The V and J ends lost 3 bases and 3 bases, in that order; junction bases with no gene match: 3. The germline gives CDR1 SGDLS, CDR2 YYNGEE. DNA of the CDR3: TGTGCCAGCAGCGGAGGGACAGGGGGCGACTATGGCTACACCTTC. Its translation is CASSGGTGGDYGYTF.

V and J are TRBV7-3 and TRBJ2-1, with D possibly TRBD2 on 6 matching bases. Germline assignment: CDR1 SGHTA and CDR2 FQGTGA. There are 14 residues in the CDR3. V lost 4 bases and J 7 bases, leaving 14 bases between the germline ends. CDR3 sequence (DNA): TGTGCCAGCAGCTCATGGGACTCAGGGAATGAGCAGTTCTTC. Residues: CASSSWDSGNEQFF.

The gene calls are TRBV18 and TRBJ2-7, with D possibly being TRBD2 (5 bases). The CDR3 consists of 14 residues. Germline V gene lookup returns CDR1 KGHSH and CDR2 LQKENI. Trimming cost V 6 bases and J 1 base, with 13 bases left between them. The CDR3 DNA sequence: TGTGCCAGCTCTCGTACTAGGGATTCCTACGAGCAGTACTTC. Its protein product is CASSRTRDSYEQYF.

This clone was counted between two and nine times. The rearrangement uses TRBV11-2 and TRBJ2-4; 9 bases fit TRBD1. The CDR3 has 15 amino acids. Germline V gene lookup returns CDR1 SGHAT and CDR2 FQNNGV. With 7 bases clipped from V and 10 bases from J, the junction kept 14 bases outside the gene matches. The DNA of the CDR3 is TGTGCCAGCATCGGGACAGGGAGGTTCTCGGATATTCAGTACTTC. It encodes CASIGTGRFSDIQYF.

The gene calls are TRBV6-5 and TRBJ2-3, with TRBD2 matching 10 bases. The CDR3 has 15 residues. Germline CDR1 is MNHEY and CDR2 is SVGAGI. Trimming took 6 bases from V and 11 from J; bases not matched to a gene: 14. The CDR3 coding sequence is TGTGCCAGCAGCGCCACTAGCGGGGAATCCCATAGGCAGTATTTT. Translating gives CASSATSGESHRQYF.

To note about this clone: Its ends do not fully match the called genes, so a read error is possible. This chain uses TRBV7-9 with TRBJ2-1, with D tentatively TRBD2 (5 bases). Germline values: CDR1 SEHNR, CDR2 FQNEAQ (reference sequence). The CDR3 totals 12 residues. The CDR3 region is CSSSWSGYFQFF. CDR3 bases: TGTTCCAGCAGCTGGAGCGGCTATTTCCAGTTCTTC.

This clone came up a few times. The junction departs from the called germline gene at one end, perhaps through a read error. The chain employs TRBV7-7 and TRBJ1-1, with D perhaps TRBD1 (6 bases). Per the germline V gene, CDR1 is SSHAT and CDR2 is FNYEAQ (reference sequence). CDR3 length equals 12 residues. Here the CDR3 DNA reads TGTGCTAGCAGGTCCCCCAGGGGCTCAGCTTTCTTT. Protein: CASRSPRGSAFF.

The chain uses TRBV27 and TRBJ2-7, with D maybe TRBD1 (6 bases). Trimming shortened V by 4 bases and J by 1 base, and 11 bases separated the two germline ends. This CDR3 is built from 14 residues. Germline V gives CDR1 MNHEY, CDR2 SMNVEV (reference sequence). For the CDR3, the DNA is TGTGCCAGCAGTTCGTGGGACATTTCCTACGAGCAGTACTTC. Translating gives CASSSWDISYEQYF.

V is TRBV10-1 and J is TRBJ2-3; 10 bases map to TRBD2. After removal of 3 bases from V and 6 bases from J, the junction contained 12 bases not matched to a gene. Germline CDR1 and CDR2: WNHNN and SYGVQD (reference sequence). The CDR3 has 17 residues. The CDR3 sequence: CASSDSASGGLRDTQYF. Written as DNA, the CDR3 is TGCGCCAGCAGTGACTCCGCTAGCGGGGGCTTGAGGGATACGCAGTATTTT.

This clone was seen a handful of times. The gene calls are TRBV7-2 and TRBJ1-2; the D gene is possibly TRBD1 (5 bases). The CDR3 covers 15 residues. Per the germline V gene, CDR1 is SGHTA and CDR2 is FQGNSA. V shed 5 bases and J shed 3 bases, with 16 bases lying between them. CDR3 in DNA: TGTGCCAGCAGCCCCCCTCAGGGAAGGTACTATGGCTACACCTTC. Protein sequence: CASSPPQGRYYGYTF.

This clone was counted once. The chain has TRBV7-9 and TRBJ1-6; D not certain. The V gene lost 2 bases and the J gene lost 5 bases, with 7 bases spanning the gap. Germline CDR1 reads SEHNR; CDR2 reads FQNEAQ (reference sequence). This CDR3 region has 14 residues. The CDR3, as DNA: TGTGCCAGCAGCTTATGGCAAGATAATTCACCCCTCCACTTT. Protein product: CASSLWQDNSPLHF.

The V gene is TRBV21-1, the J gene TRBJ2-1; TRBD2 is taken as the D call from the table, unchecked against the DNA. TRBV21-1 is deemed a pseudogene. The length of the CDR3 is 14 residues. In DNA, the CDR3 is TGTGCCAGCAGCAAAATCGTCGGGGGGGGCCCGCAGTTCTTC. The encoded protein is CASSKIVGGGPQFF.

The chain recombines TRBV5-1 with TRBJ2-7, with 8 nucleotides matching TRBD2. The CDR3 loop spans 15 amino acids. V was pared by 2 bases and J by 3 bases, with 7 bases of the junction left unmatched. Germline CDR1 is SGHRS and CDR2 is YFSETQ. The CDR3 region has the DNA TGCGCCAGCAGCTTCTCGGGAGGGGGAGGCTACGAGCAGTACTTC. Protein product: CASSFSGGGGYEQYF.

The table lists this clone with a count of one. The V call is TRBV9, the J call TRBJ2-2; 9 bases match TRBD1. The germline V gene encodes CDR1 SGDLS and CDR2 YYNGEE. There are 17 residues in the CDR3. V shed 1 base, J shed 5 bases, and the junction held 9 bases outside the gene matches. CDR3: CASSVLPTGGATGELFF. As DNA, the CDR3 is TGTGCCAGCAGCGTACTACCAACAGGGGGCGCAACCGGGGAGCTGTTTTTT.

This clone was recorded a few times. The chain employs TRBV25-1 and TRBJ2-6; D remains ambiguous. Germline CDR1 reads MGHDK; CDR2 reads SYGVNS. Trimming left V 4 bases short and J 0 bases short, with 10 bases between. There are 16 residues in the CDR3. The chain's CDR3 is CASSGGPDSGANVLTF. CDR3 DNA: TGTGCCAGCAGTGGTGGGCCAGACTCTGGGGCCAACGTCCTGACTTTC.

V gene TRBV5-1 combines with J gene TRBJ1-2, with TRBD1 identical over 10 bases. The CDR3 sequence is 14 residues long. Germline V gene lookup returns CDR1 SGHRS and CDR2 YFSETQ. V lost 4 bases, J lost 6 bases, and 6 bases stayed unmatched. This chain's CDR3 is CASSQSGQGNGYTF. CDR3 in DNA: TGCGCCAGCAGCCAGTCGGGACAGGGGAATGGCTACACCTTC.

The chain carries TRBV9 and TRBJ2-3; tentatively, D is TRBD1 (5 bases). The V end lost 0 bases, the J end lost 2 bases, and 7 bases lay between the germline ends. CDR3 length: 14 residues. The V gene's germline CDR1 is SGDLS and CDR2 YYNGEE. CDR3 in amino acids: CASSVVGHTDTQYF. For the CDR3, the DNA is TGTGCCAGCAGCGTAGTGGGGCACACAGATACGCAGTATTTT.

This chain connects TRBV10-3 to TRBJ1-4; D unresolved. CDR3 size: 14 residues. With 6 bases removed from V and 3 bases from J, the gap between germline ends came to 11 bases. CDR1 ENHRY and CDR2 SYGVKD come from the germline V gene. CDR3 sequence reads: CAIRPESPNEKLFF. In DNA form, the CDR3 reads TGTGCCATCAGGCCGGAGAGTCCTAATGAAAAACTGTTTTTT.

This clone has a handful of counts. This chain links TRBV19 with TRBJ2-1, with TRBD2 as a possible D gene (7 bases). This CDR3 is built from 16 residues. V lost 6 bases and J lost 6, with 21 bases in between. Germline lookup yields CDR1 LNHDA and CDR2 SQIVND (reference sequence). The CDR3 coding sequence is TGTGCCAGTAGGAACCCCGGGGGGCCCTTGGTCAATGAGCAGTTCTTC. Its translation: CASRNPGGPLVNEQFF.

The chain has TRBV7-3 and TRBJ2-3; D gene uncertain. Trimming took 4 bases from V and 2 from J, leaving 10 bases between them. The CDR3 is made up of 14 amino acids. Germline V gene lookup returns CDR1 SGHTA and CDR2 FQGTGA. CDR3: CASSSSVATDTQYF. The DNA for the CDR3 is TGTGCCAGCAGCTCCTCAGTAGCCACAGATACGCAGTATTTT. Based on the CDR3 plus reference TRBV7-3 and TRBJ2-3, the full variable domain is GAGVSQTPSNKVTEKGKYVELRCDPISGHTALYWYRQSLGQGPEFLIYFQGTGAADDSGLPNDRFFAVRPEGSVSTLKIQRTERGDSAVYLCASSSSVATDTQYFGPGTRLTVL.

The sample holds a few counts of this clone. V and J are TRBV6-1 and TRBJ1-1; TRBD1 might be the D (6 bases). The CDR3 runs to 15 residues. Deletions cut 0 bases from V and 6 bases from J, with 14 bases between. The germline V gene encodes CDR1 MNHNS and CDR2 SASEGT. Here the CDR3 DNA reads TGTGCCAGCAGTGAAGCGAACAGGGTAGCCGCTGAAGCTTTCTTT. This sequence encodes CASSEANRVAAEAFF.

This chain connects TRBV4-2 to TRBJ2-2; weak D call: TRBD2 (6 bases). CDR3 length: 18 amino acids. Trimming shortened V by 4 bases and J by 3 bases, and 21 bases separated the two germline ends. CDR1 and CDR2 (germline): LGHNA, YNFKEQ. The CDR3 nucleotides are TGTGCCAGCAGCCCAAGGAGGGAATCTGACAAGTACACCGGGGAGCTGTTTTTT. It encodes CASSPRRESDKYTGELFF.

CDR3 protein: CSVEGADYEQYF. The CDR3 DNA reads as TGCAGCGTTGAGGGGGCGGACTACGAGCAGTACTTC. The V gene is TRBV29-1, the J gene TRBJ2-7; a weak D match, TRBD1 (6 bases). CDR1 SQVTM and CDR2 ANQGSEA come from the germline V gene. Trimming left V 3 bases short and J 3 bases short, with 9 bases between. CDR3 length: 12 residues.

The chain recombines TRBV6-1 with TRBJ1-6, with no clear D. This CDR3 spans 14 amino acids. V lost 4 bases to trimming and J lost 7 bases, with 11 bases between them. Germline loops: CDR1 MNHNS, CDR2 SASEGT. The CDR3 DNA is TGTGCCAGCAGTGGCCGGTCCCTGAATTCACCCCTCCACTTT. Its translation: CASSGRSLNSPLHF.

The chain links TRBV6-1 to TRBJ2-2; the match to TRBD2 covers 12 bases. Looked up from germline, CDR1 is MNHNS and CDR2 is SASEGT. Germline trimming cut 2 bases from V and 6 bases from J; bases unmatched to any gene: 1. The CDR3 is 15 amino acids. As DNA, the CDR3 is TGTGCCAGCAGTGAACTAGCGGGGGGGTCCGGGGAGCTGTTTTTT. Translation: CASSELAGGSGELFF.

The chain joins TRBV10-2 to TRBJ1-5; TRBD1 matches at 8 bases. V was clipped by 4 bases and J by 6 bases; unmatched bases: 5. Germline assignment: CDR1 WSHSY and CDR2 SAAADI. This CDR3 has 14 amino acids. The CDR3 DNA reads TGCGCCAGCAGTGGGGGACAGGCCGGTCAGCCCCAGCATTTT. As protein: CASSGGQAGQPQHF.